A few counts support the clone carrying this T cell receptor (beta chain). Its antigen is still unknown. The use of a sample-barcoded 5' primer and a J-beta primer mix characterized a second PCR of roughly 6 to 11 cycles. TCRdb reprocessed the 5' RACE reads with MiXCR, giving one entry per CDR3 protein. The repertoire holds around 870,000 distinct CDR3 sequences, with more than 25% as singletons. This entry is derived from a study of blood T cells in healthy people across ages. Findings of the study overall: Long-lived donors carried more naive CD4+ cells and greater diversity than aged donors.

The J segment lost 0 bases and the V segment lost 9 bases, leaving 1 base of the junction unmatched. The CDR3 covers 13 residues. The authors extracted at least 5.5 micrograms of total RNA per sample. Sequencing input: blood. The chain uses TRBV12-3 or TRBV12-4 and TRBJ2-7; 11 bases agree with TRBD2. This TCR was recovered from a woman over 75 in good health. DNA for the CDR3: TGTGCCAGTAGCGGGGGGGCCTCCTACGAGCAGTACTTC. Translation gives CASSGGASYEQYF.